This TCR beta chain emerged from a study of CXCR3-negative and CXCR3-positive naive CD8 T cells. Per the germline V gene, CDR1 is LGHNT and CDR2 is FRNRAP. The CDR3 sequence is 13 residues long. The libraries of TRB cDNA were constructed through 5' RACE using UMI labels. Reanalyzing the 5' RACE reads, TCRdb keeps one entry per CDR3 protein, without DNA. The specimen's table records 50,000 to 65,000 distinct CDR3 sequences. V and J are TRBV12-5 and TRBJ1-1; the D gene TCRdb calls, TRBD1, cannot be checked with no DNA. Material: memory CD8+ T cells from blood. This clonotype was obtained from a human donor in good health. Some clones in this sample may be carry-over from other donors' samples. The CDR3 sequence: CASVPMGGTEAFF.